The subject of this entry is one T cell receptor beta chain. The target antigen is unknown. Each TRB cDNA library was prepared by 5' RACE (with UMI labels). TCRdb re-called the 5' RACE reads and shows each CDR3 protein once, DNA omitted. In all, the sample yields more than 45,000 distinct CDR3 sequences. The sample originates from a study of CXCR3-negative and CXCR3-positive naive CD8 T cells. Findings and caveats of the study: Similar TRBV-TRBJ gene usage was seen in naive CXCR3-negative and CXCR3-positive cells, but not in memory cells.

Germline CDR1 reads DFQATT; CDR2 reads SNEGSKA (reference sequence). This CDR3 is built from 13 residues. The source material was memory CD8+ T cells from blood. The receptor's source is a human donor in good health. Some clones in this sample may be carry-over from other donors' samples. The rearrangement joins TRBV20-1 to TRBJ2-3; TCRdb's D gene call, TRBD2, goes unchecked for lack of DNA. CDR3 protein: CNARAATGNTQYF.